This T cell receptor (beta chain) was captured in a study of technical replicates of blood from several donors. This CDR3 is built from 15 residues. Germline V gene data show CDR1 as SEHNR and CDR2 as FQNEAQ (reference sequence). Losses at the gene ends were 5 bases for V and 10 bases for J; bases not matched to a gene: 9. Produced via immunoSEQ multiplex PCR; TCRdb's table is partial and in-frame only. The sample lists approximately 88,000 clones, roughly 96% occurring once. This clonotype was obtained from a human donor in good health. The chain links TRBV7-9 to TRBJ2-1, with 12 bases that match TRBD2. Sequencing was done on a sample of T cells isolated from PBMCs. The chain's CDR3 is CASSRLAGGPIEQFF. As DNA, the CDR3 is TGTGCCAGCAGCCGCCTAGCGGGAGGGCCTATCGAGCAGTTCTTC.